These 32 T cell receptor beta chains originate from one sample sequenced in a study of blood T cell repertoires in COVID-19. Produced via immunoSEQ multiplex PCR; TCRdb's table is partial and in-frame only. The sample holds around 200,000 clones; about 88% are singletons and the top ten take about 0.77%. Sequencing used PBMCs or T cells enriched from blood (not recorded which). Source of these receptors: a woman under 30 who had recovered from COVID-19.

The rearrangement uses TRBV20-1 and TRBJ2-7, with D possibly TRBD2 on 6 matching bases. V was pared by 3 bases and J by 1 base, with 16 bases between. Germline V gene lookup returns CDR1 DFQATT and CDR2 SNEGSKA (reference sequence). The CDR3 is 15 amino acids. This CDR3 reads CSASSRLDWSYEQYF. Written as DNA, the CDR3 is TGCAGTGCTAGTTCGCGACTAGATTGGTCCTACGAGCAGTACTTC.

This clone was picked up a small number of times. The chain joins TRBV10-3 to TRBJ2-1, with 9 bases identical to TRBD2. V lost 2 bases and J lost 7; bases outside the gene matches: 9. The CDR3 covers 16 residues. Germline CDR1 reads ENHRY; CDR2 reads SYGVKD. CDR3 bases: TGTGCCATCAGTGAGACTGGCCCAGCGGGAGGAAATGAGCAGTTCTTC. As protein: CAISETGPAGGNEQFF.

J is TRBJ2-5 and V is TRBV29-1, with 9 bases aligning to TRBD1. The CDR3 is 19 residues long. J lost 1 base, V lost 0 bases, and 15 bases had no gene match. The germline CDR1 and CDR2 sequences are SQVTM and ANQGSEA. The CDR3 nucleotides are TGCAGCGTTGAAGAGAGGGCGACAGGGGGGTCCATATTCCAAGAGACCCAGTACTTC. Translation: CSVEERATGGSIFQETQYF.

This clone appeared a single time. One end of the junction varies from germline; a read error may be responsible. J is TRBJ2-5 and V is TRBV2; 7 bases are shared with TRBD1. CDR1 and CDR2 (germline): SNHLY, FYNNEI. The CDR3 is 15 amino acids. CDR3 coding DNA: TGTGCCAGCAGAGAAGGACAGGACCTACAGGAGACCCAGTACTTC. It is translated as CASREGQDLQETQYF.

The chain carries TRBV28 and TRBJ2-3, with D uncertain. The germline gives CDR1 MDHEN, CDR2 SYDVKM. V shed 5 bases and J shed 5 bases, with 11 bases lying between them. The CDR3 totals 13 residues. CDR3 DNA sequence: TGTGCCAGCAGTGGATACTCAGGAGATACGCAGTATTTT. Translating gives CASSGYSGDTQYF.

This chain uses TRBV5-1 with TRBJ1-1; D may be TRBD1 (5 bases). CDR3 length equals 16 residues. The germline V gene has CDR1 SGHRS and CDR2 YFSETQ. V was cut by 4 bases and J by 7 bases, with 23 bases left in between. CDR3 protein: CASSLLAGRDSGEAFF. CDR3 bases: TGCGCCAGCAGCCTGCTGGCGGGACGTGACTCTGGTGAAGCTTTCTTT.

CDR3 coding DNA: TGTGCCAGCAGCTCCCCTACTAGCGGGAGCGTCGGGGGCGACTTCGGGGGATTGGCCGGGGAGCTGTTTTTT. Its protein is CASSSPTSGSVGGDFGGLAGELFF. The chain employs TRBV7-1 and TRBJ2-2; 11 bases map to TRBD2. TRBV7-1 has ORF status, its function being uncertain. V lost 3 bases and J lost 6; bases outside the gene matches: 30. The CDR3 is 24 amino acids.

J is TRBJ1-5 and V is TRBV28; D perhaps matches TRBD1 (6 bases). The V end was cut by 3 bases, the J end by 0 bases, with 12 bases between. Germline V gene sequence: CDR1 MDHEN, CDR2 SYDVKM. CDR3 length equals 16 residues. DNA for the CDR3: TGTGCCAGCAGTTTCGGACAGCTTAATAGCAATCAGCCCCAGCATTTT. It translates to CASSFGQLNSNQPQHF.

This clone was recorded a few times. The V gene is TRBV6-1, the J gene TRBJ1-5; TRBD1 matches at 7 bases. CDR3 size: 15 residues. Per the germline V gene, CDR1 is MNHNS and CDR2 is SASEGT. After removal of 2 bases from V and 4 bases from J, the junction contained 5 bases not matched to a gene. The CDR3 DNA sequence: TGTGCCAGCAGTGAATCGGGACAGCAAAATCAGCCCCAGCATTTT. It yields the protein CASSESGQQNQPQHF.

The chain joins TRBV27 to TRBJ1-5, with D unclear. Germline CDR1 MNHEY, CDR2 SMNVEV (reference sequence). V was clipped by 0 bases and J by 3 bases, with 9 bases between them. The CDR3 extends over 15 amino acids. In DNA, the CDR3 is TGTGCCAGCAGTTTATCGTCCGGGTCCAATCAGCCCCAGCATTTT. Translation gives CASSLSSGSNQPQHF.

The J gene is TRBJ1-3, the V gene TRBV27; D might be TRBD1 (5 bases). The CDR3 runs to 14 residues. Germline loops: CDR1 MNHEY, CDR2 SMNVEV (reference sequence). Trimming stripped 4 bases from V and 3 bases from J, with 10 bases between. DNA for the CDR3: TGTGCCAGCAGTTATTCAGGGATTGGAAACACCATATATTTT. This translates into CASSYSGIGNTIYF.

The rearrangement uses TRBV24-1 and TRBJ2-7, with D tentatively TRBD2 (5 bases). The V end was cut by 1 base, the J end by 12 bases, with 9 bases between. This CDR3 contains 11 residues. Germline V gene lookup returns CDR1 KGHDR and CDR2 SFDVKD. The CDR3 sequence is CATSDFRGLYF. The DNA of the CDR3 is TGTGCCACCAGTGATTTTAGAGGGCTGTACTTC.

The chain has TRBV5-8 and TRBJ2-7; 9 nucleotides align to TRBD1. This CDR3 has 14 residues. V dropped 4 bases and J dropped 3; count of bases not matched to a gene: 5. CDR1 and CDR2 (germline): SGHTS, YDEGEE. This CDR3 reads CASSIGQGSYEQYF. CDR3 coding DNA: TGTGCCAGCAGCATAGGACAGGGGAGCTACGAGCAGTACTTC.

The CDR3 spells CATSGGTSGAPTDTQYF. As DNA, the CDR3 is TGTGCCACCAGCGGCGGGACTAGCGGAGCTCCCACAGATACGCAGTATTTT. This sequence joins TRBV15 and TRBJ2-3, with 11 positions matching TRBD2. The germline V gene has CDR1 LNHNV and CDR2 YYDKDF (reference sequence). V dropped 5 bases and J dropped 2; count of bases not matched to a gene: 9. There are 17 residues in the CDR3.

The chain combines TRBV5-1 with TRBJ2-2, with TRBD2 as a possible D gene (7 bases). Trimming stripped 0 bases from V and 7 bases from J, with 13 bases between. CDR1 is SGHRS and CDR2 is YFSETQ in the germline V gene. The CDR3 covers 15 residues. Here the CDR3 reads CASSLDGGAVGELFF. The CDR3 nucleotides are TGCGCCAGCAGCTTGGATGGGGGGGCCGTCGGGGAGCTGTTTTTT. The complete variable domain, with remaining parts taken from reference TRBV5-1 and TRBJ2-2, reads KAGVTQTPRYLIKTRGQQVTLSCSPISGHRSVSWYQQTPGQGLQFLFEYFSETQRNKGNFPGRFSGRQFSNSRSEMNVSTLELGDSALYLCASSLDGGAVGELFFGEGSRLTVL.

The gene calls are TRBV27 and TRBJ1-4; D might be TRBD1 (5 bases). Trimming shortened V by 5 bases and J by 2 bases, and 15 bases separated the two germline ends. The CDR3 sequence is 16 residues long. Germline lookup yields CDR1 MNHEY and CDR2 SMNVEV (reference sequence). As DNA, the CDR3 is TGTGCCAGCAGTCCCTTACCGGGGGGGACTAATGAAAAACTGTTTTTT. Translated: CASSPLPGGTNEKLFF.

The chain recombines TRBV27 with TRBJ2-7; 12 bases are shared with TRBD2. The germline gives CDR1 MNHEY, CDR2 SMNVEV (reference sequence). The CDR3 is 14 amino acids. V lost 6 bases to trimming and J lost 7 bases; unmatched junction nucleotides: 7. CDR3: CASRLAGGPGEQYF. The CDR3 DNA reads as TGTGCCAGCAGACTAGCGGGAGGTCCGGGTGAGCAGTACTTC.

The V call is TRBV5-6, the J call TRBJ2-1; TRBD2 aligns across 7 bases. The CDR3 spans 15 residues. V trimming: 4 bases; J trimming: 1 base; junction bases outside the gene matches: 5. Germline-derived CDR1 and CDR2 are SGHDT and YYEEEE. The CDR3 region has the DNA TGTGCCAGCAGCCCGGACGGGAGGTCCTACAATGAGCAGTTCTTC. Translation: CASSPDGRSYNEQFF.

The genes are TRBV11-3 and TRBJ2-3, with 12 bases fitting TRBD2. The junction had 4 bases not matched to a gene; V was cut back by 4 bases and J by 2 bases. The germline CDR1 and CDR2 sequences are SGHNT and YENEEA. The CDR3 loop spans 16 amino acids. The CDR3 here is CASSSGLAGFTDTQYF. CDR3 sequence (DNA): TGTGCCAGCAGCTCTGGACTAGCGGGGTTCACAGATACGCAGTATTTT.

This chain links TRBV6-5 with TRBJ1-2; 9 nucleotides match TRBD1. From germline, CDR1 is MNHEY and CDR2 SVGAGI. CDR3 length: 14 amino acids. The V segment lost 4 bases and the J segment 3 bases; nucleotides outside the gene matches: 3. The CDR3 coding sequence is TGTGCCAGCAGTTCGGGACAGGGTGACTATGGCTACACCTTC. Amino acids: CASSSGQGDYGYTF.

The chain couples TRBV19 to TRBJ2-1; D possibly corresponds to TRBD2 (5 bases). V gave up 8 bases and J gave up 5 bases, with 13 bases separating them. The CDR3 spans 13 residues. Germline lookup yields CDR1 LNHDA and CDR2 SQIVND (reference sequence). CDR3 amino acids: CASATLGDNEQFF. The CDR3 DNA sequence: TGTGCCAGTGCCACCCTCGGGGACAATGAGCAGTTCTTC.

The chain couples TRBV30 to TRBJ2-7; D possibly corresponds to TRBD1 (6 bases). The germline V gene encodes CDR1 GTSNPN and CDR2 SVGIG (reference sequence). The CDR3 contains 15 residues. Trimming took off 3 bases at V and 6 bases at J, with 21 bases between the two ends. The CDR3 DNA sequence: TGTGCCTGGAGCCTCAGACGAGACAGGCCCGGCGAGCAGTACTTC. It codes for CAWSLRRDRPGEQYF. The complete variable domain, with remaining parts taken from reference TRBV30 and TRBJ2-7, reads SQTIHQWPATLVQPVGSPLSLECTVEGTSNPNLYWYRQAAGRGLQLLFYSVGIGQISSEVPQNLSASRPQDRQFILSSKKLLLSDSGFYLCAWSLRRDRPGEQYFGPGTRLTVT.

Notes on this clone: An end of the junction differs from the germline gene, which may be a read error. CDR3 bases: TGTGCTAGCAGCGCCCGACAGGGGAGGGGGGGAGAGACCCAGTACTTC. Its translation is CASSARQGRGGETQYF. V and J are TRBV7-7 and TRBJ2-5; a possible D gene is TRBD1 (8 bases). The CDR3 is made up of 16 amino acids. CDR1 and CDR2 (germline): SSHAT, FNYEAQ (reference sequence).

The chain combines TRBV9 with TRBJ1-6; 8 bases align to TRBD1. Germline V gene sequence: CDR1 SGDLS, CDR2 YYNGEE. The V gene end was trimmed by 3 bases and the J gene end by 6 bases; junction bases not matched to a gene: 5. The CDR3 totals 15 residues. The CDR3 reads CASSASGGGNSPLHF. CDR3 in DNA: TGTGCCAGCAGCGCCTCAGGGGGCGGTAATTCACCCCTCCACTTT.

The J gene is TRBJ2-7, the V gene TRBV27, with a tentative D call TRBD2 (6 bases). CDR1 and CDR2 from the germline V gene are MNHEY and SMNVEV (reference sequence). V lost 6 bases and J 3 bases, leaving 15 bases between the germline ends. CDR3 length: 14 amino acids. The CDR3 DNA reads TGTGCCAGCAGAGCACGCGGACTAATCTACGAGCAGTACTTC. Its translation is CASRARGLIYEQYF.

This clone appeared once. The CDR3 DNA reads as TGTGCCACCTCCCGACTAGCTTCCTACGAGCAGTACTTC. Its protein product is CATSRLASYEQYF. This chain uses TRBV7-2 with TRBJ2-7; 7 positions agree with TRBD2. Losses at the gene ends were 10 bases for V and 1 base for J; bases not matched to a gene: 7. The CDR3 has 13 residues. Germline CDR1 is SGHTA and CDR2 is FQGNSA. The variable domain in full, with the rest retrieved from reference TRBV7-2 and TRBJ2-7, is GAGVSQSPSNKVTEKGKDVELRCDPISGHTALYWYRQSLGQGLEFLIYFQGNSAPDKSGLPSDRFSAERTGGSVSTLTIQRTQQEDSAVYLCATSRLASYEQYFGPGTRLTVT.

The rearrangement uses TRBV20-1 and TRBJ2-1; 10 bases align to TRBD1. Trimming cost V 5 bases and J 5 bases; bases outside gene matches: 3. Germline loops: CDR1 DFQATT, CDR2 SNEGSKA (reference sequence). There are 13 residues in the CDR3. The CDR3 protein is CSAGGTGDNEQFF. CDR3 DNA sequence: TGCAGTGCTGGTGGGACAGGGGACAATGAGCAGTTCTTC.

V usage is TRBV18 and J usage is TRBJ2-2, with TRBD2 matching over 9 bases. The CDR3 loop spans 16 amino acids. From germline, CDR1 is KGHSH and CDR2 LQKENI. Trimming at V came to 3 bases and at J to 4 bases, leaving 6 bases not matched to a gene. The CDR3 loop is CASSPLRGRATGELFF. CDR3 coding DNA: TGTGCCAGCTCACCCCTGCGCGGGAGGGCCACCGGGGAGCTGTTTTTT.

The CDR3 region has the DNA TGTGCCAGCAGTATGGACAGGGGGCGAAAGTATTTT. It codes for CASSMDRGRKYF. V gene TRBV6-2 or TRBV6-3 combines with J gene TRBJ2-3, with 11 nucleotides matching TRBD1. Trimming at V came to 5 bases and at J to 13 bases, leaving 5 bases not matched to a gene. The CDR3 sequence is 12 residues long. Looked up from germline, CDR1 is MNHEY and CDR2 is SVGEGT.

This clone was observed a few times. The chain couples TRBV7-2 to TRBJ1-1; tentatively, D is TRBD1 (5 bases). Trimming removed 5 bases from V and 5 bases from J, with 15 bases in between. CDR1 and CDR2 from the germline V gene are SGHTA and FQGNSA. This CDR3 comprises 14 residues. The CDR3, as DNA: TGTGCCAGCAGCCTATTGCAGGGTGGTACTGAAGCTTTCTTT. Translated, it gives CASSLLQGGTEAFF.

The rearrangement joins TRBV15 to TRBJ2-7, with D perhaps matching TRBD1 (6 bases). Germline V gene lookup returns CDR1 LNHNV and CDR2 YYDKDF (reference sequence). Trimming shortened V by 5 bases and J by 2 bases, and 25 bases separated the two germline ends. The CDR3 extends over 18 amino acids. The CDR3 sequence is CATSLNRGGADTAYEQYF. The CDR3 coding sequence is TGTGCCACCAGCCTTAACCGAGGGGGAGCTGACACAGCCTACGAGCAGTACTTC.

The chain recombines TRBV28 with TRBJ2-5; 9 bases line up with TRBD1. The CDR3 covers 19 residues. From germline, CDR1 is MDHEN and CDR2 SYDVKM. The junction had 16 bases not matched to a gene; V was cut back by 5 bases and J by 0 bases. The CDR3 loop is CASSPRPGTGQQYQETQYF. The CDR3 DNA sequence: TGTGCCAGCAGTCCCCGCCCCGGGACAGGGCAACAGTACCAAGAGACCCAGTACTTC. The entire variable domain, with the rest obtained from reference TRBV28 and TRBJ2-5, is as follows: DVKVTQSSRYLVKRTGEKVFLECVQDMDHENMFWYRQDPGLGLRLIYFSYDVKMKEKGDIPEGYSVSREKKERFSLILESASTNQTSMYLCASSPRPGTGQQYQETQYFGPGTRLLVL.